This T cell receptor beta chain was recorded in a study of shared clonotypes between healthy human individuals. This clone was seen a single time. The antigen is not known. Whole-study results and caveats: A small donor pool kept down the genetic and exposure-history diversity that was represented.

Generated by immunoSEQ multiplex PCR, the TCRdb table keeps only in-frame clones and is missing some. The sample has around 690,000 clones, about 90% seen once. After removal of 5 bases from V and 6 bases from J, the junction contained 6 bases not matched to a gene. From germline, CDR1 is SGHNT and CDR2 YENEEA. The CDR3 runs to 15 residues. The study drew its donors from healthy HIV-negative adults without recent acute infections or vaccinations. The sequence came from a man aged 18 to 29 in good health. Some clones in this sample may be carry-over from other donors' samples. Input material: memory CD8+ T cells from PBMCs. As to subset: CD45RO+ cells pooled with CCR7-negative TemRA cells. V gene TRBV11-3 combines with J gene TRBJ2-1, with TRBD2 matching over 11 bases. CDR3 DNA: TGTGCCAGCAGCCCGGGGACTAGCGGAGTCAATGAGCAGTTCTTC. Its translation: CASSPGTSGVNEQFF.